The next 21 T cell receptor beta chains were all read from a single sample in a study of PD-L1 blockade in urothelial cancer. Sequencing was performed with immunoSEQ multiplex PCR; in TCRdb, only in-frame clones are kept and a portion is missing. The sample shows more than 75,000 clones, 84% of them seen only once. Time point indicated: pretreatment peripheral blood. Material: PBMCs, obtained around atezolizumab (anti-PD-L1) treatment. The receptors here all came from a man aged 55 to 70 with urothelial cancer.

V is TRBV12-5 and J is TRBJ2-7; D ambiguous. CDR3 size: 9 residues. V was clipped by 8 bases and J by 4 bases, with 3 bases between them. The germline CDR1 and CDR2 sequences are LGHNT and FRNRAP. The CDR3 protein is CASRYEQYF. DNA of the CDR3: TGTGCTAGTCGGTACGAGCAGTACTTC.

The chain couples TRBV2 to TRBJ2-1; no firm D call. The CDR3 runs to 13 residues. Trimming removed 4 bases at V and 4 bases at J, with 8 bases between. The germline CDR1 and CDR2 sequences are SNHLY and FYNNEI. The CDR3 reads CASSGQMYNEQFF. In DNA, the CDR3 is TGTGCCAGCAGTGGGCAGATGTACAATGAGCAGTTCTTC.

This clone showed up just once. The chain combines TRBV7-9 with TRBJ2-1; a weak D match, TRBD1 (5 bases). Germline values: CDR1 SEHNR, CDR2 FQNEAQ (reference sequence). The length of the CDR3 is 15 residues. V was shortened by 10 bases and J by 1 base, with 17 bases between the two germline ends. The CDR3 DNA sequence: TGTGCCACCCTCTCTACAGGTGCTTCCTACAATGAGCAGTTCTTC. Protein sequence: CATLSTGASYNEQFF.

CDR3 DNA: TGCGCCAGCAGCTTCCGGGACTATGGTACAGATACGCAGTATTTT. Its protein is CASSFRDYGTDTQYF. This chain connects TRBV5-1 to TRBJ2-3; 7 positions match TRBD2. There are 15 residues in the CDR3. Germline loops: CDR1 SGHRS, CDR2 YFSETQ. The trim removed 2 bases at V and 3 bases at J, leaving 6 bases unmatched.

The rearrangement joins TRBV5-4 to TRBJ2-1; the match to TRBD2 covers 8 bases. The CDR3 length is 15 residues. CDR1 and CDR2 from the germline V gene are SGHNT and YYREEE (reference sequence). V was clipped by 3 bases and J by 5 bases; unmatched bases: 7. The CDR3 here is CASSSLWREDNEQFF. In DNA form, the CDR3 reads TGTGCCAGCAGCTCTTTGTGGCGGGAGGACAATGAGCAGTTCTTC.

V and J are TRBV28 and TRBJ2-7; 9 bases map to TRBD2. Germline lookup yields CDR1 MDHEN and CDR2 SYDVKM. The length of the CDR3 is 15 residues. Trimming removed 2 bases from V and 3 bases from J; junction bases left unmatched: 5. The CDR3 nucleotides are TGTGCCAGCAGTTTAATATCTAGCGGGAACTACGAGCAGTACTTC. Residues: CASSLISSGNYEQYF. Full variable domain (remainder filled in from reference TRBV28 and TRBJ2-7): DVKVTQSSRYLVKRTGEKVFLECVQDMDHENMFWYRQDPGLGLRLIYFSYDVKMKEKGDIPEGYSVSREKKERFSLILESASTNQTSMYLCASSLISSGNYEQYFGPGTRLTVT.

The rearrangement links TRBV28 to TRBJ2-7, with D possibly being TRBD1 (5 bases). The CDR3 has 12 amino acids. CDR1 is MDHEN and CDR2 is SYDVKM in the germline V gene. The V gene lost 7 bases and the J gene lost 3 bases, with 10 bases spanning the gap. CDR3 nucleotide sequence: TGTGCCAGCACTCTAGGGGTCTACGAGCAGTACTTC. Translating gives CASTLGVYEQYF.

This clone has only one observation. This rearrangement joins TRBV28 to TRBJ1-3; D may be TRBD1 (6 bases). The germline CDR1 and CDR2 sequences are MDHEN and SYDVKM. CDR3 size: 14 residues. Trimming shortened V by 1 base and J by 8 bases, and 12 bases separated the two germline ends. This chain's CDR3 is CASSLLWGQYTIYF. The CDR3 coding sequence is TGTGCCAGCAGTTTATTGTGGGGACAATACACCATATATTTT.

The chain recombines TRBV19 with TRBJ1-4, with 9 bases identical to TRBD1. Trimming took 5 bases from V and 8 from J; bases not matched to a gene: 6. The V gene's germline CDR1 is LNHDA and CDR2 SQIVND (reference sequence). There are 14 residues in the CDR3. CDR3 sequence: CASSDRGLREKLFF. The CDR3 DNA is TGTGCCAGTAGTGACAGGGGGTTACGGGAAAAACTGTTTTTT.

Written as DNA, the CDR3 is TGTGCCAGCAGGCGGGACTGGTCGGAAGGCTACACCTTC. As protein: CASRRDWSEGYTF. The V gene is TRBV7-2, the J gene TRBJ1-2; D perhaps matches TRBD1 (5 bases). Germline-derived CDR1 and CDR2 are SGHTA and FQGNSA. Trimming took off 6 bases at V and 8 bases at J, with 16 bases between the two ends. This CDR3 region has 13 residues.

Written as DNA, the CDR3 is TGTGCCAGCAGATTGACTAGCGGAACTAGCACAGATACGCAGTATTTT. Translating gives CASRLTSGTSTDTQYF. The chain has TRBV7-2 and TRBJ2-3; 9 bases are shared with TRBD2. V shed 6 bases and J 0 bases; nucleotides not matched to a gene: 7. The CDR3 extends over 16 amino acids. Per germline, CDR1 SGHTA and CDR2 FQGNSA.

The chain recombines TRBV30 with TRBJ2-4; D is possibly TRBD1 (6 bases). Trimming left V 0 bases short and J 0 bases short, with 18 bases between. CDR3 length: 18 residues. Looked up from germline, CDR1 is GTSNPN and CDR2 is SVGIG (reference sequence). The CDR3 protein is CAWSVSPTGDLAKNIQYF. The DNA for the CDR3 is TGTGCCTGGAGTGTAAGTCCGACAGGCGATCTAGCCAAAAACATTCAGTACTTC. Variable domain in full (rest from reference TRBV30 and TRBJ2-4): SQTIHQWPATLVQPVGSPLSLECTVEGTSNPNLYWYRQAAGRGLQLLFYSVGIGQISSEVPQNLSASRPQDRQFILSSKKLLLSDSGFYLCAWSVSPTGDLAKNIQYFGAGTRLSVL.

The chain is built from TRBV7-2 and TRBJ2-1; D not certain. This CDR3 region has 15 residues. Trimming removed 5 bases at V and 0 bases at J, with 11 bases between. Per the germline V gene, CDR1 is SGHTA and CDR2 is FQGNSA. The CDR3 coding sequence is TGTGCCAGCAGCCCCGTCTGGAGCTCCTACAATGAGCAGTTCTTC. This codes for CASSPVWSSYNEQFF.

In its sample, this clone was seen a few times. J is TRBJ2-7 and V is TRBV10-1, with 9 bases matching TRBD2. J was trimmed by 0 bases and V by 2 bases; bases with no gene match: 5. This CDR3 has 16 residues. The germline V gene has CDR1 WNHNN and CDR2 SYGVQD (reference sequence). As DNA, the CDR3 is TGCGCCAGCAGTGAGGAGGGTAGCGGGAGCTCCTACGAGCAGTACTTC. Translation: CASSEEGSGSSYEQYF.

This chain uses TRBV5-1 with TRBJ1-4, with 7 nucleotides matching TRBD1. V shed 5 bases and J 4 bases; nucleotides not matched to a gene: 8. The CDR3 is 15 residues long. CDR1 SGHRS and CDR2 YFSETQ come from the germline V gene. This chain's CDR3 is CASSYGGQLNEKLFF. CDR3 DNA sequence: TGCGCCAGCAGTTATGGGGGACAGCTTAATGAAAAACTGTTTTTT.

The V and J genes are TRBV19 and TRBJ2-5; 11 nucleotides align to TRBD2. The CDR3 runs 15 residues. The V segment lost 6 bases and the J segment 5 bases; nucleotides outside the gene matches: 8. Germline values: CDR1 LNHDA, CDR2 SQIVND (reference sequence). The CDR3 region is CASRPSGGPTETQYF. CDR3 DNA: TGTGCCAGTAGACCTAGCGGGGGGCCTACCGAGACCCAGTACTTC.

V usage is TRBV29-1 and J usage is TRBJ2-2; 7 bases fit TRBD2. The germline V gene encodes CDR1 SQVTM and CDR2 ANQGSEA. Unmatched junction bases numbered 7, after V lost 4 bases and J lost 2 bases. CDR3 size: 15 residues. Here the CDR3 DNA reads TGCAGCGTTGGTGAAGCGGGGCTTAACACCGGGGAGCTGTTTTTT. It codes for CSVGEAGLNTGELFF.

For this clone: The same CDR3 arises from other DNA sequences in this sample as well. The chain couples TRBV5-1 to TRBJ2-5, with 12 bases aligning to TRBD1. J gave up 0 bases and V 4 bases, and 4 bases lay outside the gene matches. This CDR3 region has 16 residues. CDR1 is SGHRS, CDR2 YFSETQ, per germline. In DNA, the CDR3 is TGCGCCAGCAGCCCCGGGACAGGGGGCTACCAAGAGACCCAGTACTTC. Its translation is CASSPGTGGYQETQYF.

This chain uses TRBV4-1 with TRBJ1-2, with TRBD1 matching 8 bases. The germline V gene encodes CDR1 MGHRA and CDR2 YSYEKL. This CDR3 spans 13 amino acids. After removal of 3 bases from V and 10 bases from J, the junction contained 7 bases not matched to a gene. The CDR3 is CASSQTGEGYYTF. The CDR3 nucleotides are TGCGCCAGCAGCCAGACAGGGGAGGGATACTACACCTTC.

The table lists this clone with many counts. The genes are TRBV30 and TRBJ1-6; tentatively, D is TRBD1 (5 bases). The CDR3 runs 14 residues. The V end was cut by 4 bases, the J end by 8 bases, with 15 bases between. Germline CDR1 is GTSNPN and CDR2 is SVGIG (reference sequence). CDR3: CAWNVDKGYSPLHF. CDR3 nucleotides: TGTGCCTGGAATGTGGACAAGGGCTATTCACCCCTCCACTTT.

CDR3 DNA: TGTGCTAGTGGCCCCCCAGGGTCAGATACGCAGTATTTT. As protein: CASGPPGSDTQYF. The gene calls are TRBV12-5 and TRBJ2-3; maybe TRBD1 (5 bases). The CDR3 is 13 amino acids. V lost 6 bases, J lost 4 bases, and 11 bases lay in between. CDR1 and CDR2 (germline): LGHNT, FRNRAP.